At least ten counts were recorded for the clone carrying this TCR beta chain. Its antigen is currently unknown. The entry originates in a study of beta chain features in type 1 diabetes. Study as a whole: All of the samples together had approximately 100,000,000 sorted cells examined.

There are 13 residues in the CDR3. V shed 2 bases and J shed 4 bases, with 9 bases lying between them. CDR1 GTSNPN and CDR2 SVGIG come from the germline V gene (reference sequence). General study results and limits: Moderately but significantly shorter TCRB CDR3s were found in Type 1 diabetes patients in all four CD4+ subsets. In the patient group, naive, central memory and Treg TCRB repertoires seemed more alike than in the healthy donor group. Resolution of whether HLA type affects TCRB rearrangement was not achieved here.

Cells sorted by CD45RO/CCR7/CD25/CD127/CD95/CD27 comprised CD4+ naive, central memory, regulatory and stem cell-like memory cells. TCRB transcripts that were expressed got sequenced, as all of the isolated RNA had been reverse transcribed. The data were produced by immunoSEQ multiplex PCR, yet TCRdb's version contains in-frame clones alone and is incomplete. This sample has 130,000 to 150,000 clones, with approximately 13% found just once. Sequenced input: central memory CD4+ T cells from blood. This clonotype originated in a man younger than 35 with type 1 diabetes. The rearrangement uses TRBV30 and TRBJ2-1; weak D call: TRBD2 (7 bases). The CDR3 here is CAWSRGGYNEQFF. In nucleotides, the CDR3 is TGTGCCTGGAGTAGGGGGGGATACAATGAGCAGTTCTTC.